The entry below describes one T cell receptor beta chain. The CDR3 loop spans 15 amino acids. The J segment lost 2 bases and the V segment lost 2 bases, leaving 5 bases of the junction unmatched. Germline-derived CDR1 and CDR2 are KGHSH and LQKENI. This sample was taken from a study of OX40 agonist ivuxolimab in advanced cancers. Measured with immunoSEQ multiplex PCR; TCRdb has only the in-frame clones, and not every one. The data show 95,000 to 100,000 clones, with about 80% seen just once and roughly 1.5% held by the top ten. The sequence was collected from an adult with an advanced solid tumor such as melanoma, head and neck, liver or kidney cancer. Sequences were derived from CD4+ or CD8+ T cells sorted from blood, sampled in a trial of the OX40 agonist ivuxolimab. This sequence joins TRBV18 and TRBJ2-5, with 7 nucleotides matching TRBD1. DNA for the CDR3: TGTGCCAGCTCACCAATACAGGGGAGACAAGAGACCCAGTACTTC. It translates to CASSPIQGRQETQYF.